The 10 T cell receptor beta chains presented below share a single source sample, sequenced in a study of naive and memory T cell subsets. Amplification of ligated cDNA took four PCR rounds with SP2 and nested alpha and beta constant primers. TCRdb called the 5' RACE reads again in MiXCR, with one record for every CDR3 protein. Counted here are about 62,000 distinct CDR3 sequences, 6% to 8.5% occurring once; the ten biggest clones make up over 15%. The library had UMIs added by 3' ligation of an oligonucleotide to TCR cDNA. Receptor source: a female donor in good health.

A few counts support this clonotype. The CDR3 protein is CASSFSTGGGWETQYF. CDR3 DNA sequence: TGTGCCAGCAGTTTTAGTACAGGGGGAGGGTGGGAGACCCAGTACTTC. The chain recombines TRBV27 with TRBJ2-5; perhaps TRBD1 as D (8 bases). Germline CDR1 and CDR2: MNHEY and SMNVEV (reference sequence). The CDR3 length is 16 residues. Trimming removed 3 bases from V and 5 bases from J, with 19 bases in between.

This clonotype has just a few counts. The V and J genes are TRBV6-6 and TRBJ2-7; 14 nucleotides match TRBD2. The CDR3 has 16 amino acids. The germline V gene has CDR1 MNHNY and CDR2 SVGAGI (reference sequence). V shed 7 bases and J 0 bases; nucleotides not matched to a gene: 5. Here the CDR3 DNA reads TGTGCCAGCAAAAGACTAGCGGGGGGGACCTCCTACGAGCAGTACTTC. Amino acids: CASKRLAGGTSYEQYF.

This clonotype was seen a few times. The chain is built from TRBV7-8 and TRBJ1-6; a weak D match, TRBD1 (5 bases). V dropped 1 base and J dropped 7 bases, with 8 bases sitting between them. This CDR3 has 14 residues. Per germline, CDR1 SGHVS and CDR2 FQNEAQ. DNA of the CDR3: TGTGCCAGCAGCTTAGGGGGACCCAATTCACCCCTCCACTTT. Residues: CASSLGGPNSPLHF.

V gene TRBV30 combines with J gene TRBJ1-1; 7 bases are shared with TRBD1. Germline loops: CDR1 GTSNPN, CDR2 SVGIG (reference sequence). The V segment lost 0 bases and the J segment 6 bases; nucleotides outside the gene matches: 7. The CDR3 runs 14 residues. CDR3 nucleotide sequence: TGTGCCTGGAGTGTAAAACAGGGGAGGCCTGAAGCTTTCTTT. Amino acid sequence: CAWSVKQGRPEAFF.

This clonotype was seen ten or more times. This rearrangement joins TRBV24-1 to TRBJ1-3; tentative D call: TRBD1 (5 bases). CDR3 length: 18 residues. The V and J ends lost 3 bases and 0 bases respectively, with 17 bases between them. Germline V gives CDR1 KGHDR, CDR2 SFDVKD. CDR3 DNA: TGTGCCACCAGTGATCATGGCTGGGGCCGTCTCTCTGGAAACACCATATATTTT. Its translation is CATSDHGWGRLSGNTIYF.

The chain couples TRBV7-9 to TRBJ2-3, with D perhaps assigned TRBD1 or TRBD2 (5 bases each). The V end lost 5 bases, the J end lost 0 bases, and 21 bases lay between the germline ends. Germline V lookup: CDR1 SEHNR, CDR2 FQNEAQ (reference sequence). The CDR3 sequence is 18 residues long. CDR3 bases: TGTGCCAGCAGCGCCGCCGGGGCCACAAAAGCTAGCACAGATACGCAGTATTTT. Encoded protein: CASSAAGATKASTDTQYF.

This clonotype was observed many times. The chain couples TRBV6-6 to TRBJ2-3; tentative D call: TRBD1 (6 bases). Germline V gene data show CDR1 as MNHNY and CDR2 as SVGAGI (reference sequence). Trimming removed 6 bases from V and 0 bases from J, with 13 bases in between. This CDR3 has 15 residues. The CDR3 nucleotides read TGTGCCAGCAGGCTGGACAGCACTAGCACAGATACGCAGTATTTT. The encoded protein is CASRLDSTSTDTQYF.

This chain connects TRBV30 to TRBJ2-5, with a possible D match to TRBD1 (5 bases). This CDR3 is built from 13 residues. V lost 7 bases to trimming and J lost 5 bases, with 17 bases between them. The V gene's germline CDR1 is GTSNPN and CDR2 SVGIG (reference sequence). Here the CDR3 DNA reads TGTGCCTCCGAGCTTTCAGGGTTGGAGACCCAGTACTTC. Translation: CASELSGLETQYF.

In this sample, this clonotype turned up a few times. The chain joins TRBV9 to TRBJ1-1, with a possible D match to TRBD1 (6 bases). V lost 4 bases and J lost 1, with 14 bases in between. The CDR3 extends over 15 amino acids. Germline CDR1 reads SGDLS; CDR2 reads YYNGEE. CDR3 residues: CASSTTGHTNTEAFF. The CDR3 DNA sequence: TGTGCCAGCAGCACAACGGGACATACGAACACTGAAGCTTTCTTT.

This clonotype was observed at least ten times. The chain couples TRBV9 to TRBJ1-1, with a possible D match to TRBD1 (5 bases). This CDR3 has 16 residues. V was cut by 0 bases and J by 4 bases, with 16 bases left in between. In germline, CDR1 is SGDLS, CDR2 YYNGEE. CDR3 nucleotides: TGTGCCAGCAGCGTAGGCGCAGGGATTATAAGCACTGAAGCTTTCTTT. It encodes CASSVGAGIISTEAFF.